The 26 T cell receptor beta chains below all came from one sample that was sequenced in a study of blood T cell repertoires in COVID-19 (dated by TCRdb to between 2020 and 2021). The library was prepared using the immunoSEQ multiplex PCR assay. This immuneACCESS table, as held by TCRdb, lists in-frame sequences with V and J called but not all clones. Of the missing ones, under half trace to an unresolved V gene in checked studies; the others have no known cause. The sample table holds some 99,000 clones, of which approximately 84% were seen once. The biggest ten clones account for 6.5% to 8% of the sample. The sequenced sample consisted of peripheral blood. The receptors here all came from a woman aged 50 to 60 with acute or convalescent COVID-19.

The V call is TRBV5-1, the J call TRBJ2-7; weak D call: TRBD1 (5 bases). Germline-derived CDR1 and CDR2 are SGHRS and YFSETQ. The CDR3 loop spans 14 amino acids. V dropped 1 base and J dropped 3 bases, with 11 bases sitting between them. CDR3 amino acids: CASSLQGELYEQYF. The CDR3, as DNA: TGCGCCAGCAGCTTGCAAGGGGAACTCTACGAGCAGTACTTC. Combining the CDR3 with reference TRBV5-1 and TRBJ2-7 gives the whole variable domain KAGVTQTPRYLIKTRGQQVTLSCSPISGHRSVSWYQQTPGQGLQFLFEYFSETQRNKGNFPGRFSGRQFSNSRSEMNVSTLELGDSALYLCASSLQGELYEQYFGPGTRLTVT.

The rearrangement links TRBV14 to TRBJ2-3; 9 bases are a match to TRBD1. This CDR3 contains 14 residues. Germline V gene data show CDR1 as SGHDN and CDR2 as FVKESK. The V gene end was trimmed by 4 bases and the J gene end by 4 bases; junction bases not matched to a gene: 3. DNA for the CDR3: TGTGCCAGCAGCCGGACAGGGGCCGCAGATACGCAGTATTTT. Its translation: CASSRTGAADTQYF.

J is TRBJ2-5 and V is TRBV11-2, with 11 bases matching TRBD2. The junction had 6 bases not matched to a gene; V was cut back by 5 bases and J by 4 bases. The CDR3 totals 15 residues. Germline assignment: CDR1 SGHAT and CDR2 FQNNGV. The CDR3 DNA reads TGTGCCAGCAGCCGTATAGCGGGGGGGCCAGAGACCCAGTACTTC. Its translation is CASSRIAGGPETQYF.

The chain combines TRBV6-5 with TRBJ1-2, with D perhaps TRBD1 (6 bases). This CDR3 has 14 residues. The germline CDR1 and CDR2 sequences are MNHEY and SVGAGI. Trimming removed 4 bases at V and 3 bases at J, with 12 bases between. The CDR3 protein is CASSSSRGYYGYTF. The CDR3 bases are TGTGCCAGCAGTTCCAGCAGGGGATACTATGGCTACACCTTC.

The rearrangement links TRBV2 to TRBJ2-2; TRBD2 matches at 9 bases. With 4 bases clipped from V and 2 bases from J, the junction kept 2 bases outside the gene matches. The CDR3 has 15 residues. Germline-derived CDR1 and CDR2 are SNHLY and FYNNEI. The CDR3 DNA reads TGTGCCAGCAGTGGAGCGGGGGGAAACACCGGGGAGCTGTTTTTT. The encoded protein is CASSGAGGNTGELFF.

The V call is TRBV28, the J call TRBJ2-1; TRBD1 agrees at 7 bases. The CDR3 sequence is 16 residues long. V lost 6 bases, J lost 5 bases, and 13 bases stayed unmatched. The germline V gene encodes CDR1 MDHEN and CDR2 SYDVKM. This CDR3 is CASRWARDRLNNEQFF. The CDR3 nucleotides read TGTGCCAGCAGGTGGGCCCGGGACAGACTTAACAATGAGCAGTTCTTC.

The rearrangement uses TRBV25-1 and TRBJ1-2, with D perhaps TRBD1 (5 bases). Trimming left V 3 bases short and J 8 bases short, with 16 bases between. Germline lookup yields CDR1 MGHDK and CDR2 SYGVNS. The CDR3 consists of 14 residues. The CDR3, as DNA: TGTGCCAGCAGTGAGTCCCCGGGACTGTACGGCTACACCTTC. As protein: CASSESPGLYGYTF.

V usage is TRBV30 and J usage is TRBJ2-1, with a tentative D call TRBD2 (6 bases). This CDR3 contains 15 residues. Per germline, CDR1 GTSNPN and CDR2 SVGIG (reference sequence). Trimming pared 0 bases from V and 4 bases from J, leaving 13 bases between. CDR3 sequence: CAWSVPGGVYNEQFF. The CDR3 DNA reads TGTGCCTGGAGTGTACCCGGGGGAGTATACAATGAGCAGTTCTTC.

This chain connects TRBV6-6 to TRBJ2-3, with D unclear. The CDR3 sequence is 13 residues long. Germline V gene data show CDR1 as MNHNY and CDR2 as SVGAGI (reference sequence). V lost 10 bases to trimming and J lost 5 bases, with 16 bases between them. The CDR3 nucleotides are TGTGCCACCACCCTCCAGGCGCAAGATACGCAGTATTTT. Its protein is CATTLQAQDTQYF.

The V and J genes are TRBV30 and TRBJ2-3; TRBD2 agrees at 14 bases. The CDR3 sequence is 18 residues long. V shed 4 bases, J shed 2 bases, and the junction held 11 bases outside the gene matches. CDR1 is GTSNPN, CDR2 SVGIG, per germline (reference sequence). This CDR3 is CAWTARRLAGGHTDTQYF. Written as DNA, the CDR3 is TGTGCCTGGACCGCCCGTAGACTAGCGGGGGGGCACACAGATACGCAGTATTTT.

This clone occurred a few times. Other DNA sequences in this specimen translate into the identical CDR3. This chain joins TRBV19 and TRBJ1-1; no definite D call. The CDR3 consists of 13 residues. Deletions cut 3 bases from V and 2 bases from J, with 7 bases between. Germline values: CDR1 LNHDA, CDR2 SQIVND (reference sequence). CDR3 residues: CASSIEGNTEAFF. CDR3 DNA: TGTGCCAGTAGTATCGAGGGAAACACTGAAGCTTTCTTT.

The CDR3 spells CASRGAGYGYTF. The CDR3 DNA reads TGCGCCAGCAGGGGGGCGGGCTATGGCTACACCTTC. The V gene is TRBV5-1, the J gene TRBJ1-2; D is perhaps TRBD1 (6 bases). CDR1 is SGHRS, CDR2 YFSETQ, per germline. This CDR3 spans 12 amino acids. Between the trimmed V and J ends, which lost 5 bases and 4 bases, there was a span of 9 bases.

V usage is TRBV19 and J usage is TRBJ1-5; 9 bases line up with TRBD1. The CDR3 has 14 amino acids. Looked up from germline, CDR1 is LNHDA and CDR2 is SQIVND (reference sequence). The junction had 7 bases not matched to a gene; V was cut back by 4 bases and J by 9 bases. For the CDR3, the DNA is TGTGCCAGTAGTACCCGGGACAGGGCCACGCCCCAGCATTTT. Translation gives CASSTRDRATPQHF.

This chain uses TRBV6-5 with TRBJ2-5, with TRBD2 as a possible D gene (5 bases). CDR3 length equals 13 residues. Per the germline V gene, CDR1 is MNHEY and CDR2 is SVGAGI. Deletions cut 7 bases from V and 2 bases from J, with 11 bases between. In nucleotides, the CDR3 is TGTGCCAGCACCTTACCGGGACAAGAGACCCAGTACTTC. This encodes CASTLPGQETQYF.

The DNA for the CDR3 is TGTGCCAGCAGTGCCCCCCCGGGGGGCCTCGTAGTCGACTATGGCTACACCTTC. It specifies CASSAPPGGLVVDYGYTF. The genes are TRBV6-1 and TRBJ1-2, with D possibly being TRBD1 (6 bases). V lost 4 bases to trimming and J lost 3 bases, with 24 bases between them. Germline V CDR1 and CDR2: MNHNS, SASEGT. This CDR3 has 18 amino acids.

This chain joins TRBV18 and TRBJ1-6; 7 nucleotides align to TRBD1. Germline CDR1 and CDR2: KGHSH and LQKENI. Germline trimming cut 5 bases from V and 6 bases from J; bases unmatched to any gene: 4. The length of the CDR3 is 14 residues. The CDR3 protein is CASSKGQLNSPLHF. Here the CDR3 DNA reads TGTGCCAGCTCAAAGGGACAGCTTAATTCACCCCTCCACTTT.

The sample holds a few counts of this clone. This sequence joins TRBV3-1 (or the pseudogene TRBV3-2) and TRBJ1-2; D is unclear. Germline lookup yields CDR1 LGHDT and CDR2 YNNKEL (reference sequence). The germline V and J ends were trimmed by 4 bases and 8 bases, with 14 bases remaining between them. This CDR3 is 13 amino acids long. CDR3 sequence: CASSPSTVFGYTF. Written as DNA, the CDR3 is TGTGCCAGCAGCCCCTCCACGGTCTTCGGCTACACCTTC.

About this clone itself: An end of the junction differs from the germline gene, which may be a read error. This chain joins TRBV12-3 or TRBV12-4 and TRBJ2-5; D not certain. There are 13 residues in the CDR3. The CDR3 protein is CAGSWKWAETQYF. The CDR3 DNA reads as TGTGCCGGCAGTTGGAAGTGGGCGGAGACCCAGTACTTC.

This chain connects TRBV30 to TRBJ1-1; no reliable D call. CDR1 and CDR2 (germline): GTSNPN, SVGIG (reference sequence). V gave up 1 base and J gave up 1 base, with 13 bases separating them. CDR3 length: 15 amino acids. The CDR3 here is CAWSGMGSQNTEAFF. CDR3 nucleotide sequence: TGTGCCTGGAGTGGGATGGGCAGCCAGAACACTGAAGCTTTCTTT. The whole variable domain, remainder taken from reference TRBV30 and TRBJ1-1, is SQTIHQWPATLVQPVGSPLSLECTVEGTSNPNLYWYRQAAGRGLQLLFYSVGIGQISSEVPQNLSASRPQDRQFILSSKKLLLSDSGFYLCAWSGMGSQNTEAFFGQGTRLTVV.

This clone was picked up a small number of times. The V and J genes are TRBV28 and TRBJ1-2; weak D call: TRBD1 (5 bases). The CDR3 extends over 14 amino acids. V lost 4 bases to trimming and J lost 0 bases, with 9 bases between them. Germline-derived CDR1 and CDR2 are MDHEN and SYDVKM. The CDR3 bases are TGTGCCAGCAGTTCAGGGTCAGCTAACTATGGCTACACCTTC. It yields the protein CASSSGSANYGYTF.

This chain uses TRBV21-1 with TRBJ1-5. TRBV21-1 is a documented pseudogene. This CDR3 has 13 amino acids. The CDR3 sequence is CASSREGRQPQHF. Here the CDR3 DNA reads TGTGCCAGCAGCCGGGAGGGCCGGCAGCCCCAGCATTTT.

The J gene is TRBJ2-2, the V gene TRBV5-1; 7 nucleotides align to TRBD1. There are 18 residues in the CDR3. Germline assignment: CDR1 SGHRS and CDR2 YFSETQ. V lost 1 base to trimming and J lost 4 bases; unmatched junction nucleotides: 13. As DNA, the CDR3 is TGCGCCAGCAGCTTGAGACCGGGACAGAGCTCGAGCACCGGGGAGCTGTTTTTT. Amino acid sequence: CASSLRPGQSSSTGELFF.

The V and J genes are TRBV6-5 and TRBJ1-2; 7 bases line up with TRBD1. There are 15 residues in the CDR3. V shed 5 bases and J 5 bases; nucleotides not matched to a gene: 11. Germline-derived CDR1 and CDR2 are MNHEY and SVGAGI. CDR3: CASSIHSGTAYGYTF. In nucleotides, the CDR3 is TGTGCCAGCAGTATACACTCCGGGACAGCGTATGGCTACACCTTC.

This chain connects TRBV6-5 to TRBJ1-5; the D gene is possibly TRBD1 (6 bases). The ends were cut back, 6 bases at V and 4 bases at J, with 13 bases in the middle. Germline CDR1 reads MNHEY; CDR2 reads SVGAGI. The CDR3 is made up of 14 amino acids. CDR3 in amino acids: CASSGGGGNQPQHF. In nucleotides, the CDR3 is TGTGCCAGCAGCGGGGGCGGGGGGAATCAGCCCCAGCATTTT.

The chain joins TRBV9 to TRBJ1-1; D is possibly TRBD1 (6 bases). The germline gives CDR1 SGDLS, CDR2 YYNGEE. This CDR3 is 15 amino acids long. The V and J ends lost 0 bases and 1 base respectively, with 10 bases between them. The CDR3 DNA follows: TGTGCCAGCAGCGTAGGACAACAGGGGAACACTGAAGCTTTCTTT. Translating gives CASSVGQQGNTEAFF.

The V and J genes are TRBV24-1 and TRBJ2-3, with D hard to call. The germline V and J ends were trimmed by 1 base and 11 bases, with 6 bases remaining between them. The CDR3 is 11 residues long. The V gene's germline CDR1 is KGHDR and CDR2 SFDVKD. CDR3 DNA sequence: TGTGCCACCAGTGATTTCGAGTTGCAGTATTTT. Amino acids: CATSDFELQYF.